Below are 15 T cell receptor beta chains sequenced from a single sample in a study of PD-L1 blockade in urothelial cancer. The data were produced by immunoSEQ multiplex PCR, yet TCRdb's version contains in-frame clones alone and is incomplete. The sample consists of roughly 120,000 clones, more than 85% of them appearing once. As for time point: peripheral blood 6 weeks after treatment start. The source was PBMCs, collected around atezolizumab (anti-PD-L1) treatment. The origin of the receptors is a man aged 55 to 69 with urothelial cancer.

The chain is built from TRBV18 and TRBJ2-7; possible D gene TRBD2, 7 bases. From germline, CDR1 is KGHSH and CDR2 LQKENI. Between the trimmed V and J ends, which lost 0 bases and 5 bases, there was a span of 17 bases. CDR3 size: 16 residues. The CDR3 DNA sequence: TGTGCCAGCTCACCACCTAGGGGGGGTGCGAGCGACGAGCAGTACTTC. Residues: CASSPPRGGASDEQYF.

The chain combines TRBV5-6 with TRBJ2-7; no definite D call. This CDR3 spans 12 amino acids. Germline assignment: CDR1 SGHDT and CDR2 YYEEEE. Trimming took 0 bases from V and 6 from J, leaving 7 bases between them. The CDR3 here is CASSLGSAEQYF. The CDR3 nucleotides read TGTGCCAGCAGCTTGGGGAGTGCCGAGCAGTACTTC. Supplemented by reference TRBV5-6 and TRBJ2-7, the full variable domain reads DAGVTQSPTHLIKTRGQQVTLRCSPKSGHDTVSWYQQALGQGPQFIFQYYEEEERQRGNFPDRFSGHQFPNYSSELNVNALLLGDSALYLCASSLGSAEQYFGPGTRLTVT.

The chain carries TRBV7-8 and TRBJ1-2, with TRBD1 matching 7 bases. Germline assignment: CDR1 SGHVS and CDR2 FQNEAQ. The trim removed 7 bases at V and 0 bases at J, leaving 8 bases unmatched. The CDR3 contains 15 residues. This CDR3 reads CASTPRTGPNYGYTF. CDR3 DNA sequence: TGTGCCAGCACCCCCCGGACAGGACCTAACTATGGCTACACCTTC.

The chain carries TRBV6-6 and TRBJ2-2; 11 nucleotides agree with TRBD1. Trimming removed 6 bases from V and 6 bases from J; junction bases left unmatched: 3. From germline, CDR1 is MNHNY and CDR2 SVGAGI (reference sequence). This CDR3 has 14 residues. DNA of the CDR3: TGTGCCAGCAGGCTGGGACAGGGGGCCGGGGAGCTGTTTTTT. Amino acid sequence: CASRLGQGAGELFF.

The chain employs TRBV6-1 and TRBJ2-2; 8 nucleotides line up with TRBD1. V dropped 4 bases and J dropped 5; count of bases not matched to a gene: 6. The length of the CDR3 is 15 residues. The germline V gene has CDR1 MNHNS and CDR2 SASEGT. CDR3 nucleotides: TGTGCCAGCAGTGCCCTTGGACAGGGAACCGGGGAGCTGTTTTTT. Its protein product is CASSALGQGTGELFF.

V is TRBV18 and J is TRBJ1-1, with D hard to call. Looked up from germline, CDR1 is KGHSH and CDR2 is LQKENI. CDR3 length: 16 amino acids. V was cut by 3 bases and J by 3 bases, with 17 bases left in between. CDR3 coding DNA: TGTGCCAGCTCACCTGTAGAGGGCGCAGGAGACACTGAAGCTTTCTTT. Translation gives CASSPVEGAGDTEAFF.

V is TRBV27 and J is TRBJ1-6; tentatively, D is TRBD1 (5 bases). Germline V lookup: CDR1 MNHEY, CDR2 SMNVEV (reference sequence). There are 14 residues in the CDR3. V was trimmed by 6 bases and J by 8 bases, leaving 14 bases between them. CDR3 loop: CASSPTDTYSPLHF. The CDR3 region has the DNA TGTGCCAGCAGCCCGACGGACACATATTCACCCCTCCACTTT.

The V gene is TRBV28, the J gene TRBJ2-2, with a tentative D call TRBD2 (6 bases). V lost 8 bases to trimming and J lost 5 bases, with 12 bases between them. In germline, CDR1 is MDHEN, CDR2 SYDVKM. The CDR3 has 13 amino acids. The CDR3 bases are TGTGCCAGCCGAAGGGGAGGAACCGGGGAGCTGTTTTTT. Translated, it gives CASRRGGTGELFF. Together with reference TRBV28 and TRBJ2-2, the CDR3 gives the full variable domain: DVKVTQSSRYLVKRTGEKVFLECVQDMDHENMFWYRQDPGLGLRLIYFSYDVKMKEKGDIPEGYSVSREKKERFSLILESASTNQTSMYLCASRRGGTGELFFGEGSRLTVL.

This chain connects TRBV27 to TRBJ2-7, with D tentatively TRBD2 (5 bases). This CDR3 is 15 amino acids long. V was cut by 0 bases and J by 0 bases, with 9 bases left in between. Germline V gene lookup returns CDR1 MNHEY and CDR2 SMNVEV (reference sequence). CDR3 sequence (DNA): TGTGCCAGCAGTTTATCCACAGCGGCCTCCTACGAGCAGTACTTC. This sequence encodes CASSLSTAASYEQYF.

The rearrangement uses TRBV9 and TRBJ2-2; 7 bases map to TRBD2. V shed 4 bases and J 9 bases; nucleotides not matched to a gene: 12. Germline V gene lookup returns CDR1 SGDLS and CDR2 YYNGEE. The CDR3 is made up of 15 amino acids. The CDR3 reads CASSIGLEETRELFF. In nucleotides, the CDR3 is TGTGCCAGCAGCATCGGACTAGAAGAGACCAGGGAGCTGTTTTTT.

The rearrangement uses TRBV4-2 and TRBJ1-5; 9 bases align to TRBD1. CDR3 size: 17 residues. The V segment lost 3 bases and the J segment 3 bases; nucleotides outside the gene matches: 9. Germline V gene sequence: CDR1 LGHNA, CDR2 YNFKEQ. The CDR3, as DNA: TGTGCCAGCAGCCAGACAGGGGGGACCTATAACAATCAGCCCCAGCATTTT. It is translated as CASSQTGGTYNNQPQHF.

The V gene is TRBV5-1, the J gene TRBJ2-2, with 10 bases fitting TRBD2. Germline CDR1 is SGHRS and CDR2 is YFSETQ. V was pared by 4 bases and J by 3 bases, with 3 bases of the junction left unmatched. This CDR3 region has 15 residues. In DNA form, the CDR3 reads TGCGCCAGCAGCATAGCGGGGGGTGACACCGGGGAGCTGTTTTTT. This encodes CASSIAGGDTGELFF.

The chain recombines TRBV27 with TRBJ2-1; 7 bases map to TRBD2. From germline, CDR1 is MNHEY and CDR2 SMNVEV (reference sequence). The CDR3 sequence is 18 residues long. V shed 8 bases, J shed 0 bases, and the junction held 16 bases outside the gene matches. In nucleotides, the CDR3 is TGTGCCAGCTCCAGAGGGCTAGCGGCGACGAGCTCCTACAATGAGCAGTTCTTC. As protein: CASSRGLAATSSYNEQFF.

The CDR3 bases are TGTGCCAGCAGCTCGGGCTACGAGCAGTACTTC. Protein sequence: CASSSGYEQYF. The chain joins TRBV14 to TRBJ2-7; D gene ambiguous. Between the trimmed V and J ends, which lost 5 bases and 3 bases, there was a span of 5 bases. The length of the CDR3 is 11 residues. Germline lookup yields CDR1 SGHDN and CDR2 FVKESK.

This chain uses TRBV5-4 with TRBJ2-5, with 9 bases matching TRBD1. This CDR3 contains 15 residues. Germline CDR1 is SGHNT and CDR2 is YYREEE (reference sequence). Trimming took 0 bases from V and 2 from J; bases not matched to a gene: 2. The CDR3 loop is CASSLGGTGQETQYF. CDR3 DNA sequence: TGTGCCAGCAGCTTGGGTGGGACAGGGCAAGAGACCCAGTACTTC.